These 13 T cell receptor beta chains were sequenced from one sample in a study of T cells after yellow fever vaccination. TCRdb reanalysed the 5' RACE reads using MiXCR and keeps one entry per CDR3 protein. The data contain roughly 170,000 distinct CDR3 sequences, about a tenth of them singletons. Sequencing was performed on CD8+ T cells sorted from PBMCs, taken 45 days after the yellow fever booster vaccination. Receptor source: a man younger than 35 who received the YFV17D yellow fever vaccine.

V is TRBV7-8 and J is TRBJ2-1, with 7 bases aligning to TRBD1. Looked up from germline, CDR1 is SGHVS and CDR2 is FQNEAQ. Unmatched junction bases numbered 7, after V lost 2 bases and J lost 3 bases. The CDR3 sequence is 16 residues long. The CDR3 DNA is TGTGCCAGCAGCTTAAATTCTCAGGGGGACTACAATGAGCAGTTCTTC. Protein sequence: CASSLNSQGDYNEQFF.

The chain is built from TRBV4-3 and TRBJ2-2; TRBD1 aligns across 7 bases. The trim removed 3 bases at V and 3 bases at J, leaving 7 bases unmatched. The CDR3 length is 16 residues. Germline V gene lookup returns CDR1 LGHNA and CDR2 YSLEER. The CDR3 DNA sequence: TGCGCCAGCAGCCAGGACCGGGACAGAGACACCGGGGAGCTGTTTTTT. Translation: CASSQDRDRDTGELFF.

This clonotype was seen a few times. This rearrangement joins TRBV27 to TRBJ1-6; 9 bases are shared with TRBD1. The V segment lost 6 bases and the J segment 10 bases; nucleotides outside the gene matches: 7. Germline V gene data show CDR1 as MNHEY and CDR2 as SMNVEV (reference sequence). This CDR3 has 14 residues. CDR3 sequence reads: CASSLQGAISPLHF. The CDR3 nucleotides are TGTGCCAGCAGCTTACAGGGGGCAATCTCACCCCTCCACTTT.

The rearrangement links TRBV4-2 to TRBJ1-2; a possible D gene is TRBD1 (6 bases). The CDR3 is 16 amino acids. Between the trimmed V and J ends, which lost 4 bases and 1 base, there was a span of 16 bases. The germline V gene has CDR1 LGHNA and CDR2 YNFKEQ. CDR3 sequence: CASSLPYREGNYGYTF. Written as DNA, the CDR3 is TGTGCCAGCAGCCTCCCCTACAGGGAAGGTAACTATGGCTACACCTTC.

This chain joins TRBV12-5 and TRBJ2-7; D may be TRBD2 (7 bases). The CDR3 contains 18 residues. Germline loops: CDR1 LGHNT, CDR2 FRNRAP. Trimming removed 6 bases at V and 5 bases at J, with 29 bases between. This chain's CDR3 is CASGRAGARTPICHEQYV. Written as DNA, the CDR3 is TGTGCTAGTGGAAGGGCGGGGGCCCGAACTCCTATATGCCACGAGCAGTACGTC.

This clonotype turned up a few times. This chain joins TRBV4-2 and TRBJ1-2, with 7 nucleotides matching TRBD1. The CDR3 totals 16 residues. V shed 1 base, J shed 1 base, and the junction held 6 bases outside the gene matches. Looked up from germline, CDR1 is LGHNA and CDR2 is YNFKEQ. The CDR3 protein is CASSQGRTGYNYGYTF. The DNA of the CDR3 is TGTGCCAGCAGCCAAGGCCGGACAGGTTATAACTATGGCTACACCTTC.

There are many counts of this clonotype. This rearrangement joins TRBV10-3 to TRBJ1-6; unclear D gene. V was pared by 5 bases and J by 10 bases, with 18 bases between. CDR1 is ENHRY and CDR2 is SYGVKD in the germline V gene. The CDR3 contains 15 residues. CDR3: CAISQEGILESPLHF. The CDR3 nucleotides read TGTGCCATCAGTCAGGAGGGAATATTGGAGTCACCCCTCCACTTT.

The rearrangement joins TRBV7-9 to TRBJ2-1; D gene uncertain. Germline V gene data show CDR1 as SEHNR and CDR2 as FQNEAQ (reference sequence). The CDR3 totals 10 residues. V was shortened by 5 bases and J by 10 bases, with 6 bases between the two germline ends. Written as DNA, the CDR3 is TGTGCCAGCAGCAGGTGGGAGCAGTTCTTC. Amino acids: CASSRWEQFF. Together with reference TRBV7-9 and TRBJ2-1, the CDR3 gives the full variable domain: DTGVSQNPRHKITKRGQNVTFRCDPISEHNRLYWYRQTLGQGPEFLTYFQNEAQLEKSRLLSDRFSAERPKGSFSTLEIQRTEQGDSAMYLCASSRWEQFFGPGTRLTVL.

This clonotype occurred a few times. J is TRBJ1-1 and V is TRBV5-1, with 7 bases aligning to TRBD1. The germline gives CDR1 SGHRS, CDR2 YFSETQ. The V and J ends lost 4 bases and 1 base, in that order; junction bases with no gene match: 13. The CDR3 loop spans 17 amino acids. The CDR3 loop is CASSPLRTGLSNTEAFF. Here the CDR3 DNA reads TGCGCCAGCAGCCCCCTACGGACAGGACTATCGAACACTGAAGCTTTCTTT.

At least ten counts were recorded for this clonotype. CDR3 DNA: TGCGCCAGCAGCCAAGGGTCAGGGCTCATGAACACTGAAGCTTTCTTT. This translates into CASSQGSGLMNTEAFF. V usage is TRBV4-1 and J usage is TRBJ1-1; maybe TRBD1 (5 bases). The CDR3 totals 16 residues. In germline, CDR1 is MGHRA, CDR2 YSYEKL. V was clipped by 1 base and J by 0 bases, with 12 bases between them.

This clonotype has a handful of counts. The chain employs TRBV11-2 and TRBJ1-2; D unclear. The germline gives CDR1 SGHAT, CDR2 FQNNGV. The V and J ends lost 2 bases and 8 bases respectively, with 12 bases between them. There are 13 residues in the CDR3. Here the CDR3 DNA reads TGTGCCAGCAGCTTATCGCCGGGCCGGGGCTACACCTTC. The encoded protein is CASSLSPGRGYTF.

The chain is built from TRBV29-1 and TRBJ2-3, with 8 bases aligning to TRBD1. The length of the CDR3 is 15 residues. Per germline, CDR1 SQVTM and CDR2 ANQGSEA. J lost 3 bases, V lost 7 bases, and 12 bases had no gene match. CDR3 residues: CSADYDRGRTDTQYF. In nucleotides, the CDR3 is TGCAGCGCCGACTATGACAGGGGCCGAACAGATACGCAGTATTTT.

This clonotype was seen repeatedly, ten times or more. The chain recombines TRBV6-4 with TRBJ2-3; the D gene is possibly TRBD1 (6 bases). The CDR3 extends over 17 amino acids. Per the germline V gene, CDR1 is MRHNA and CDR2 is SNTAGT. Trimming removed 0 bases from V and 1 base from J, with 14 bases in between. The CDR3 DNA sequence: TGTGCCAGCAGTGACTCGAGTACGTCAGGGGGCACAGATACGCAGTATTTT. Protein sequence: CASSDSSTSGGTDTQYF.